This TCR beta chain is drawn from a study of shared T cell receptors in the human thymus. Clones were sequenced by immunoSEQ multiplex PCR, and TCRdb holds only the in-frame ones, with some missing. The table has some 760,000 clones, 70% to 90% seen once; the top ten hold approximately 0.01%. Germline-derived CDR1 and CDR2 are MGHDK and SYGVNS. The CDR3 has 15 amino acids. V lost 7 bases to trimming and J lost 5 bases; unmatched junction nucleotides: 9. This sample was shared with a second study, whose subject was human thymus T cells.

The gene calls are TRBV25-1 and TRBJ1-2; 11 bases line up with TRBD1. The sequence was obtained from a girl under three years old with a congenital heart defect. Sequenced: thymocytes. The CDR3 region has the DNA TGTGCCAGCAAATCGAGGACAGGGGGCCAGTATGGCTACACCTTC. Amino acid sequence: CASKSRTGGQYGYTF.